What follows describes a single TCR beta chain. The target antigen is unknown. The assay was immunoSEQ multiplex PCR, and TCRdb's table has in-frame clones only and misses some. Found here are roughly 9,400 clones, about 88% of them singletons; the top ten hold less than 3.5%. The data are from a study of immune evolution from preneoplasia to lung adenocarcinoma. Per the germline V gene, CDR1 is MDHEN and CDR2 is SYDVKM. The CDR3 sequence is 14 residues long. V was clipped by 6 bases and J by 3 bases, with 11 bases between them. Findings and limits, study-wide: Clonality was highest in normal lung, lower in later-stage lesions apparently.

Material: FFPE invasive lung adenocarcinoma tissue. This sequence was found in a person aged 65 to 85 with invasive lung adenocarcinoma. Some clones in this sample may be carry-over from other donors' samples. The chain uses TRBV28 and TRBJ1-4; TRBD1 might be the D (6 bases). Here the CDR3 DNA reads TGTGCCAGCAGCGAGGGGGGCCCTAATGAAAAACTGTTTTTT. Translating it yields CASSEGGPNEKLFF.